These 14 T cell receptor beta chains originate from one sample sequenced in a study of T cells in Graves' hyperthyroidism and ophthalmopathy. What was amplified from RNA transcripts were TCR beta CDR3 regions. The HTBI set primed first-round TCR CDR3 RT-PCR. In TCRdb, the multiplex PCR reads were re-called with MiXCR into one record per CDR3 protein. The data show about 590,000 distinct CDR3 sequences, approximately 15% seen once. The sample comprised blood. Receptors originate from a young woman with Graves' ophthalmopathy.

The J gene is TRBJ2-2, the V gene TRBV9, with 15 positions matching TRBD2. The CDR3 is 19 amino acids. J lost 0 bases, V lost 0 bases, and 3 bases had no gene match. Germline V gene data show CDR1 as SGDLS and CDR2 as YYNGEE. The CDR3 DNA reads as TGTGCCAGCAGCGTAGGGACTAGCGGGAGGGCGGCGAACACCGGGGAGCTGTTTTTT. Amino acid sequence: CASSVGTSGRAANTGELFF.

This clonotype showed up many times. J is TRBJ1-6 and V is TRBV5-1; 10 bases line up with TRBD1. Trimming cost V 4 bases and J 9 bases; bases outside gene matches: 13. The CDR3 has 17 amino acids. Germline assignment: CDR1 SGHRS and CDR2 YFSETQ. The CDR3 nucleotides read TGCGCCAGCAGCGCGTATCCCGGGACAGGGGAGGCTTCACCCCTCCACTTT. It specifies CASSAYPGTGEASPLHF.

This clonotype was found many times. The chain is built from TRBV7-9 and TRBJ2-5; D gene unclear. Trimming took off 2 bases at V and 4 bases at J, with 11 bases between the two ends. The CDR3 spans 14 residues. The germline gives CDR1 SEHNR, CDR2 FQNEAQ (reference sequence). CDR3 residues: CASSLWITRETQYF. The CDR3 coding sequence is TGTGCCAGCAGCTTATGGATAACACGAGAGACCCAGTACTTC.

At least ten counts were recorded for this clonotype. This rearrangement joins TRBV6-2 or TRBV6-3 to TRBJ1-2, with D hard to call. The CDR3 length is 12 residues. Germline V gene sequence: CDR1 MNHEY, CDR2 SVGEGT. Trimming cost V 6 bases and J 3 bases, with 8 bases left between them. For the CDR3, the DNA is TGTGCCAGCAGCCACCAAGACTATGGCTACACCTTC. Amino acids: CASSHQDYGYTF.

This chain uses TRBV6-4 with TRBJ1-1, with D tentatively TRBD1 (5 bases). Germline CDR1 is MRHNA and CDR2 is SNTAGT. The CDR3 runs 15 residues. V shed 9 bases and J shed 2 bases, with 19 bases lying between them. The CDR3, as DNA: TGTGCCAGTACCGAGAACCATGGACAAAACACTGAAGCTTTCTTT. It translates to CASTENHGQNTEAFF.

This clonotype was seen at least ten times. CDR3 DNA: TGTGCCAGCTCACCGGGGTTGGGCACTGAAGCTTTCTTT. As protein: CASSPGLGTEAFF. The V call is TRBV18, the J call TRBJ1-1; D remains unclear. This CDR3 is 13 amino acids long. Looked up from germline, CDR1 is KGHSH and CDR2 is LQKENI. The germline V and J ends were trimmed by 3 bases and 4 bases, with 9 bases remaining between them.

This clonotype was observed a handful of times. The V and J genes are TRBV7-3 and TRBJ2-7, with D possibly being TRBD1 (6 bases). The CDR3 is made up of 18 amino acids. V was cut by 3 bases and J by 7 bases, with 28 bases left in between. The V gene's germline CDR1 is SGHTA and CDR2 FQGTGA. CDR3 bases: TGTGCCAGCAGCTTCCGCCCCGGGCAGGGGCTTCGAGGGAGTGAGCAGTACTTC. It encodes CASSFRPGQGLRGSEQYF.

This clonotype has ten or more counts. The chain links TRBV6-6 to TRBJ1-1; a possible D gene is TRBD1 (6 bases). The V and J ends lost 2 bases and 5 bases respectively, with 12 bases between them. Germline CDR1 and CDR2: MNHNY and SVGAGI (reference sequence). The CDR3 is made up of 14 amino acids. Here the CDR3 DNA reads TGTGCCAGCAGTTACGAAGGACAGTCAACTGAAGCTTTCTTT. Its translation is CASSYEGQSTEAFF.

This clonotype was counted many times. This rearrangement joins TRBV6-2 or TRBV6-3 to TRBJ1-1; D unclear. Per germline, CDR1 MNHEY and CDR2 SVGEGT. With 0 bases removed from V and 3 bases from J, the gap between germline ends came to 8 bases. The CDR3 covers 14 residues. CDR3 DNA sequence: TGTGCCAGCAGTTACTCGGGCAGTGACACTGAAGCTTTCTTT. Its translation is CASSYSGSDTEAFF.

This clonotype has at least ten counts. The chain has TRBV20-1 and TRBJ2-3, with D tentatively TRBD1 (6 bases). The V and J ends lost 6 bases and 3 bases respectively, with 19 bases between them. The CDR3 sequence is 15 residues long. The germline V gene encodes CDR1 DFQATT and CDR2 SNEGSKA (reference sequence). The CDR3 DNA reads as TGCAGTGCAACCCACAGGGATTGGGGAACAGATACGCAGTATTTT. As protein: CSATHRDWGTDTQYF.

The table lists this clonotype with many counts. The chain uses TRBV11-1 and TRBJ2-7; D unresolved. With 3 bases removed from V and 2 bases from J, the gap between germline ends came to 8 bases. This CDR3 has 13 amino acids. The germline V gene has CDR1 SGHAT and CDR2 FQDESV (reference sequence). The CDR3 protein is CASSFRTTYEQYF. The CDR3 DNA reads TGTGCCAGCAGCTTTCGGACCACCTACGAGCAGTACTTC.

This clonotype was counted ten times or more. This chain uses TRBV30 with TRBJ1-1; D remains unclear. Per the germline V gene, CDR1 is GTSNPN and CDR2 is SVGIG (reference sequence). V lost 4 bases, J lost 4 bases, and 10 bases lay in between. The CDR3 spans 12 residues. The CDR3 DNA sequence: TGTGCCTGGATGGCCAGAGGCACTGAAGCTTTCTTT. Translation gives CAWMARGTEAFF.

Many counts were recorded for this clonotype. The chain carries TRBV5-6 and TRBJ2-1; tentative D call: TRBD1 (6 bases). V was cut by 1 base and J by 6 bases, with 14 bases left in between. Germline V gene lookup returns CDR1 SGHDT and CDR2 YYEEEE. This CDR3 has 15 residues. The CDR3 loop is CASSLLGQGRNEQFF. The CDR3 nucleotides read TGTGCCAGCAGCTTGCTGGGGCAGGGGCGCAATGAGCAGTTCTTC.

This clonotype appeared many times. This chain links TRBV11-3 with TRBJ2-2; D unclear. Trimming stripped 1 base from V and 5 bases from J, with 8 bases between. The CDR3 extends over 14 amino acids. Germline assignment: CDR1 SGHNT and CDR2 YENEEA. This chain's CDR3 is CASSLVGGTGELFF. CDR3 DNA sequence: TGTGCCAGCAGCTTAGTAGGCGGAACCGGGGAGCTGTTTTTT.